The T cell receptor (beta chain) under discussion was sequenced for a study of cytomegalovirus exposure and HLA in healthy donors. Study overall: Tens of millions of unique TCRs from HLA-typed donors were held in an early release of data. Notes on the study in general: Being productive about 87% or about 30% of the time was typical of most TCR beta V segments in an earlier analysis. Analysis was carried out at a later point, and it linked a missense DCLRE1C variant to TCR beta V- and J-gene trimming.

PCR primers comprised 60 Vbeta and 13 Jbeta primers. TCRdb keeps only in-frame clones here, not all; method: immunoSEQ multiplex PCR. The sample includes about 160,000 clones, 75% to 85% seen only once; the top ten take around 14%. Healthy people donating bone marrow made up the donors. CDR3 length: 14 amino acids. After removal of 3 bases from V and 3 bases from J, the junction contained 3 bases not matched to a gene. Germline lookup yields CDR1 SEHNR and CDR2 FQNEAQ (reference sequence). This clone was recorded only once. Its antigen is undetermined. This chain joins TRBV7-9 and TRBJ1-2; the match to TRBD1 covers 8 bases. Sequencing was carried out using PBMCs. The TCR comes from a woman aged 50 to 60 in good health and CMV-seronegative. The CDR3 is CASSFVQGDYGYTF. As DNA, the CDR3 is TGTGCCAGCAGCTTCGTACAGGGGGACTATGGCTACACCTTC.